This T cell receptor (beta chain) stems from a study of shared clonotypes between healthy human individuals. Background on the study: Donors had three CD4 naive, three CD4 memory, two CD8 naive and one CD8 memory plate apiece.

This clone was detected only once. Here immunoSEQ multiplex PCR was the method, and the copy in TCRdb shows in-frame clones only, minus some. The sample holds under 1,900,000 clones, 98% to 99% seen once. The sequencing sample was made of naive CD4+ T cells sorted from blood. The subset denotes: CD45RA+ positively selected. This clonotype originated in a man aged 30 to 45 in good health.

The CDR3, as DNA: TGTGCCAGCAGTTACTCGTGGGTATCTAATGAAAAACTGTTTTTT. It yields the protein CASSYSWVSNEKLFF. The chain employs TRBV6-5 and TRBJ1-4; no clear D. Trimming removed 0 bases at V and 3 bases at J, with 8 bases between. Germline values: CDR1 MNHEY, CDR2 SVGAGI. This CDR3 is 15 amino acids long.